This TCR beta chain was captured by sequencing in a study of CD8 T cell repertoires and HIV-1 epitope variants. Clones were read by immunoSEQ multiplex PCR, and TCRdb kept only the in-frame ones, dropping some. The table lists about 95,000 clones, 70% to 75% of them singletons, with 20% to 30% in the top ten. This clone was detected ten times or more. The CDR3 consists of 16 residues. In germline, CDR1 is SGHTA, CDR2 FQGNSA. Germline trimming cut 4 bases from V and 4 bases from J; bases unmatched to any gene: 9. The source of this sequence is a male donor with HIV. The chain employs TRBV7-2 and TRBJ2-7, with 11 nucleotides matching TRBD2. Sequenced: uncultured baseline CD8+ T cells from peripheral blood mononuclear cells (PBMCs). Written as DNA, the CDR3 is TGTGCCAGCAGCTCCCGTACTAGCGGGAGTATTTACGAGCAGTACTTC. Translating it yields CASSSRTSGSIYEQYF. The whole variable domain, filled in from reference TRBV7-2 and TRBJ2-7, reads GAGVSQSPSNKVTEKGKDVELRCDPISGHTALYWYRQSLGQGLEFLIYFQGNSAPDKSGLPSDRFSAERTGGSVSTLTIQRTQQEDSAVYLCASSSRTSGSIYEQYFGPGTRLTVT.